This T cell receptor beta chain appears in the sequencing data of a study of T-cell memory formation after mild COVID-19. CDR1 SQVTM and CDR2 ANQGSEA come from the germline V gene. The CDR3 length is 13 residues. After removal of 7 bases from V and 7 bases from J, the junction contained 6 bases not matched to a gene. This clonotype was seen only a few times. One entry per CDR3 protein results from TCRdb running MiXCR on the 5' RACE reads. Of under 300,000 distinct CDR3 sequences in the sample, approximately 9% were seen once. This clonotype was obtained from a man younger than 35 who had mild COVID-19 (a few samples of this study predate the infection). Cell type and time point are not known. Input material: PBMCs or a T cell subset sorted from them (not recorded which). This chain connects TRBV29-1 to TRBJ1-4, with 10 positions matching TRBD1. In nucleotides, the CDR3 is TGCAGCGGAAGGACAGGGGGTGGTGAAAAACTGTTTTTT. Its protein is CSGRTGGGEKLFF.